This T cell receptor beta chain was obtained from a study of T cells in Graves' hyperthyroidism and ophthalmopathy (dated by TCRdb to between 2018 and 2021). Study-wide context: Peripheral blood samples were taken at the time of initial diagnosis, prior to any treatment. Thyroid tissue and blood T-cell repertoires from over 5 Graves' hyperthyroidism patients were also compared in the study. Prospective prediction of ophthalmopathy was tested in an independent validation cohort of 18 to 20 hyperthyroidism patients and 15 to 17 patients who later progressed to ophthalmopathy. A discovery cohort of about 95 patients, about 43 with Graves' ophthalmopathy and approximately 55 with stable Graves' hyperthyroidism, was used to find distinguishing TCR V-J signatures. The roughly 100 discovery patients were randomly divided into training and test sets at a 7:3 ratio. Once sampling was done, hyperthyroidism patients were given methimazole at a starting dose of 30 mg daily, whereas ophthalmopathy patients were given high-dose intravenous methylprednisolone. The paper reports TCR Vbeta CDR3 sequencing of approximately 140 peripheral blood samples: some 41 ophthalmopathy, under 80 hyperthyroidism and some 17 progressor patients.

A remark on this clonotype: Which antigen it targets is not known. No much larger clone exists at a distance of one base, and base qualities are not known.

TCR beta CDR3 regions were amplified from RNA transcripts. For the first round of RT-PCR on the TCR CDR3, the HTBI primer set was used together with the Qiagen OneStep RT-PCR kit. A second multiplex PCR round built the libraries, followed by size selection and purification. Sequencing of the libraries was done on an Illumina HiSeq2000 using paired-end 100 bp reads. In the source study's methods: Raw data were processed with SOAPnuke, discarding reads with adapters, uncalled bases, mean Phred below 15, or no exact constant-primer or identifier match. COPE v1.2.5 was used to merge high-quality paired reads, and clonotypes were defined as unique nucleotide sequences. Clonotypes were aligned to IMGT TRBV, TRBD and TRBJ reference segments using MiTCR v1.1. The analysis was restricted to V-J combinations with a frequency above 0.0001, which together covered about 99% of the repertoires. A TCS score was defined as the ratio between F50 (clonal expansion) and ExV (chaos), using BLOSUM62-based TCRdist between CDR3 peptides within each V-J. Welch's t-statistics and random forest reduced just over 500 V-J features to roughly 13, which were used in a naive Bayes classifier (R e1071). TCRdb itself trimmed the public reads at Q25 with fastp, ran MiXCR and retained productive beta chains. Each CDR3 protein gets just one entry, which takes the most common genes and DNA from the rows behind it. What appears here as the V and J calls and clone size reflects TCRdb's work, not the paper's. A total of more than 300,000 distinct CDR3 sequences appear in this sample, approximately 18% of them only once. The top ten constitute 30% to 40% of the sample.

General study outcomes and caveats: In cross-validation, a model built on a 13 V-J signature told ophthalmopathy apart from stable hyperthyroidism with 85% to 90% sensitivity and approximately 84% specificity, and in testing the same model reached 80%/75%. No statistical method was used to fix the sample size in advance, and group allocation was not hidden from the investigators. Most expanded thyroid clonotypes (frequency above 0.001) were also found in blood, which suggests that blood repertoires may mirror thyroid immune responses. In validation, the model predicted progression to ophthalmopathy a median of around six months before onset, with about 71% sensitivity and almost 75% specificity.

Hyperthyroidism patients were newly diagnosed, had a disease duration of under 2 months, and were aged 18 to 65 years. The study excluded patients with uncontrolled infections, other autoimmune diseases, pregnancy or lactation. Clinical symptoms, serum thyroxine and TRAb, thyroid ultrasound, and orbital computed tomography formed the basis for the diagnoses. Blood from progressor patients was collected at the time of first diagnosis with hyperthyroidism, before any ophthalmopathy symptoms had appeared. PBMCs were isolated from 8 to 10 ml of fresh peripheral blood by Ficoll-Paque density gradient centrifugation. Patients classed as progressors first received a Graves' hyperthyroidism diagnosis and then went on to develop ophthalmopathy during follow-up. Total RNA was extracted with Trizol reagent, and quality was checked on an Agilent 2100 Bioanalyzer. CDR1 and CDR2, per the germline V gene, are SGDLS and YYNGEE. The CDR3 measures 14 amino acids from cysteine to phenylalanine. The kept DNA is CDR3 alone, 42 bases in frame from the first base. The junction shows trimming of 1 base on V and 3 bases on J, plus 10 bases between the germline ends.

Sample: blood. The origin of this receptor is a woman in her twenties or thirties with Graves' hyperthyroidism that later progressed to Graves' ophthalmopathy. The rearranged chain carries TRBV9 and TRBJ1-2; a tentative D call is TRBD1 (6 bases match). The nucleotide sequence reads as follows: TGTGCCAGCAGCGTATTTGCAGGGGACTATGGCTACACCTTC. This codes for CASSVFAGDYGYTF.